This entry lists 21 T cell receptor beta chains sequenced from one sample in a study of human T cells and chemical hapten exposure. Noted time point: patch test 3, about 24 weeks after DPC sensitization. As for treatment: therapeutic diphenylcyclopropenone sensitization with weekly scalp DPC. TCRdb re-analysed the RACE reads in MiXCR, keeping a single row per CDR3 protein. The sample shows about 92,000 distinct CDR3 sequences, 9.5% to 13% of them seen only once. The source material was whole blood, sampled in connection with sensitization to the hapten diphenylcyclopropenone (DPC). These receptors originate from a woman under 40 with alopecia areata. Some clones in this sample may be carry-over from other donors' samples.

The sample holds many counts of this clonotype. The rearrangement links TRBV28 to TRBJ2-1; D is unresolved. The CDR3 has 14 residues. The V end was cut by 3 bases, the J end by 0 bases, with 6 bases between. Germline loops: CDR1 MDHEN, CDR2 SYDVKM. In DNA, the CDR3 is TGTGCCAGCAGTTTTGCCGACTCCTACAATGAGCAGTTCTTC. It encodes CASSFADSYNEQFF.

This clonotype was found many times. V is TRBV19 and J is TRBJ1-2; D ambiguous. Looked up from germline, CDR1 is LNHDA and CDR2 is SQIVND (reference sequence). Trimming shortened V by 7 bases and J by 2 bases, and 11 bases separated the two germline ends. The CDR3 loop spans 13 amino acids. CDR3 in amino acids: CASKEPANYGYTF. In DNA form, the CDR3 reads TGTGCCAGTAAGGAACCGGCGAACTATGGCTACACCTTC.

This clonotype was found many times. The chain carries TRBV19 and TRBJ1-5, with D possibly TRBD1 on 5 matching bases. CDR1 and CDR2 from the germline V gene are LNHDA and SQIVND (reference sequence). The CDR3 sequence is 17 residues long. V was shortened by 0 bases and J by 0 bases, with 12 bases between the two germline ends. The CDR3 loop is CASSIEVQGYSNQPQHF. Written as DNA, the CDR3 is TGTGCCAGTAGTATAGAGGTGCAGGGCTATAGCAATCAGCCCCAGCATTTT.

This clonotype was seen many times. The gene calls are TRBV20-1 and TRBJ1-2; the D is unclear. Germline CDR1 is DFQATT and CDR2 is SNEGSKA (reference sequence). The V and J ends lost 5 bases and 0 bases respectively, with 13 bases between them. The CDR3 is 14 amino acids. The CDR3 loop reads CSASRLGANYGYTF. CDR3 bases: TGCAGTGCTTCACGACTTGGGGCTAACTATGGCTACACCTTC.

A few counts support this clonotype. The chain couples TRBV29-1 to TRBJ1-1, with a possible D match to TRBD1 (6 bases). The germline CDR1 and CDR2 sequences are SQVTM and ANQGSEA. The CDR3 spans 13 residues. Trimming took 0 bases from V and 10 from J, leaving 15 bases between them. The CDR3 bases are TGCAGCGTTGAAGAGCAACAGGGTTTGTTAGCTTTCTTT. Amino acids: CSVEEQQGLLAFF.

Ten or more counts support this clonotype. This chain joins TRBV5-1 and TRBJ1-2; D ambiguous. The CDR3 has 14 amino acids. Germline CDR1 SGHRS, CDR2 YFSETQ. Trimming cost V 0 bases and J 8 bases, with 14 bases left between them. The DNA of the CDR3 is TGCGCCAGCAGCTTGGGAAGTACAGCAAGCGGCTACACCTTC. Amino acids: CASSLGSTASGYTF.

This clonotype was observed a few times. The rearrangement links TRBV10-3 to TRBJ2-3, with 7 bases fitting TRBD1. After removal of 6 bases from V and 4 bases from J, the junction contained 1 base not matched to a gene. This CDR3 has 12 residues. CDR1 and CDR2 (germline): ENHRY, SYGVKD. The CDR3: CAISDRADTQYF. The CDR3 coding sequence is TGTGCCATCAGCGACAGGGCAGATACGCAGTATTTT.

Of note for this clonotype: A read error may explain this, as a much larger clone is one base away. The J gene is TRBJ1-1, the V gene TRBV5-4; TRBD1 might be the D (6 bases). Germline V CDR1 and CDR2: SGHNT, YYREEE (reference sequence). The CDR3 has 14 residues. The CDR3, as DNA: TGTGCCAGCAGCTTGGTAGACAGGAACTCTGAAGCTTTCTTT. It is translated as CASSLVDRNSEAFF.

The rearrangement links TRBV7-7 to TRBJ2-5, with TRBD1 matching 7 bases. The CDR3 loop spans 13 amino acids. Looked up from germline, CDR1 is SSHAT and CDR2 is FNYEAQ (reference sequence). With V trimmed by 6 bases and J by 2 bases, 3 bases remained unmatched. This chain's CDR3 is CASRGTEQETQYF. The CDR3 bases are TGTGCCAGCAGAGGGACAGAGCAAGAGACCCAGTACTTC.

This clonotype has at least ten counts. The chain is built from TRBV28 and TRBJ2-7; TRBD1 matches at 7 bases. This CDR3 is 14 amino acids long. Trimming removed 7 bases from V and 2 bases from J; junction bases left unmatched: 8. The germline V gene has CDR1 MDHEN and CDR2 SYDVKM. This CDR3 is CASTPGTATYEQYF. DNA for the CDR3: TGTGCCAGCACCCCCGGGACAGCTACCTACGAGCAGTACTTC.

At least ten counts were recorded for this clonotype. The V and J genes are TRBV20-1 and TRBJ1-2, with D possibly matching TRBD1 (6 bases). This CDR3 has 13 residues. The ends were cut back, 3 bases at V and 5 bases at J, with 13 bases in the middle. Germline loops: CDR1 DFQATT, CDR2 SNEGSKA (reference sequence). The CDR3 DNA sequence: TGCAGTGCTAGCCTTCAGGGGTTTTATGGCTACACCTTC. Translated, it gives CSASLQGFYGYTF.

The chain joins TRBV5-1 to TRBJ1-6; tentatively, D is TRBD1 (5 bases). V gave up 3 bases and J gave up 1 base, with 11 bases separating them. This CDR3 region has 16 residues. Germline V gene lookup returns CDR1 SGHRS and CDR2 YFSETQ. CDR3 loop: CASSSGGQSYNSPLHF. In DNA, the CDR3 is TGCGCCAGCAGCTCGGGAGGACAATCCTATAATTCACCCCTCCACTTT.

This clonotype was recorded at least ten times. V gene TRBV6-4 combines with J gene TRBJ1-5; D perhaps matches TRBD1 (5 bases). Germline V gives CDR1 MRHNA, CDR2 SNTAGT. This CDR3 region has 15 residues. V gave up 7 bases and J gave up 5 bases, with 18 bases separating them. The CDR3 DNA reads TGTGCCAGCACCGATCATGGGGGATTCGATCAGCCCCAGCATTTT. Translating gives CASTDHGGFDQPQHF.

The chain couples TRBV29-1 to TRBJ2-1; 11 bases agree with TRBD2. The V gene end was trimmed by 4 bases and the J gene end by 7 bases; junction bases not matched to a gene: 12. CDR3 size: 16 residues. In germline, CDR1 is SQVTM, CDR2 ANQGSEA. The CDR3: CSVGDFIAGGHNEQFF. CDR3 sequence (DNA): TGCAGCGTTGGCGATTTCATAGCGGGAGGGCATAATGAGCAGTTCTTC.

Many counts were recorded for this clonotype. This chain connects TRBV28 to TRBJ2-1; D not resolved. The CDR3 contains 11 residues. V was pared by 3 bases and J by 6 bases, with 3 bases between. Germline assignment: CDR1 MDHEN and CDR2 SYDVKM. This chain's CDR3 is CASSFSNEQFF. CDR3 in DNA: TGTGCCAGCAGTTTCAGCAATGAGCAGTTCTTC.

V usage is TRBV7-8 and J usage is TRBJ2-7, with TRBD1 as a possible D gene (6 bases). Per germline, CDR1 SGHVS and CDR2 FQNEAQ. Trimming cost V 5 bases and J 7 bases, with 21 bases left between them. The CDR3 sequence is 15 residues long. CDR3 nucleotide sequence: TGTGCCAGCAGCCCGCGGCAGGGGCCTAATGAGGAGCAGTACTTC. Amino acids: CASSPRQGPNEEQYF.

This clonotype was counted many times. The chain recombines TRBV19 with TRBJ1-5; 8 bases map to TRBD1. J was trimmed by 7 bases and V by 4 bases; bases with no gene match: 12. The CDR3 is made up of 16 amino acids. In germline, CDR1 is LNHDA, CDR2 SQIVND (reference sequence). CDR3 in amino acids: CASSNYFATGDQPQHF. For the CDR3, the DNA is TGTGCCAGTAGTAACTATTTTGCGACAGGGGACCAGCCCCAGCATTTT.

Notes on this clonotype: Relative to the germline gene, one junction end is altered; a read error may explain this. The gene calls are TRBV12-3 or TRBV12-4 and TRBJ1-5; D might be TRBD1 (5 bases). The CDR3 is made up of 16 amino acids. Here the CDR3 reads CASSLAGDDSNQPKHF. In DNA, the CDR3 is TGTGCCAGCAGTTTAGCAGGGGATGACAGCAATCAGCCCAAGCATTTT.

This clonotype was detected many times. The V gene is TRBV6-2 or TRBV6-3, the J gene TRBJ2-7; D remains ambiguous. Trimming removed 0 bases from V and 2 bases from J, with 8 bases in between. This CDR3 spans 14 amino acids. Germline CDR1 reads MNHEY; CDR2 reads SVGEGT. CDR3 DNA sequence: TGTGCCAGCAGTTACTCGAGCGCTACCTACGAGCAGTACTTC. This codes for CASSYSSATYEQYF.

In this sample, this clonotype turned up many times. This chain links TRBV3-1 with TRBJ2-5; 12 bases are a match to TRBD2. In germline, CDR1 is LGHDT, CDR2 YNNKEL (reference sequence). This CDR3 has 16 amino acids. J was trimmed by 0 bases and V by 5 bases; bases with no gene match: 4. CDR3 residues: CASSDTSGRYQETQYF. The DNA for the CDR3 is TGTGCCAGCAGCGATACTAGCGGGAGGTACCAAGAGACCCAGTACTTC.

This clonotype turned up a few times. The chain has TRBV12-3 or TRBV12-4 and TRBJ2-5; possibly TRBD2 for D (6 bases). This CDR3 contains 13 residues. Between the trimmed V and J ends, which lost 2 bases and 3 bases, there was a span of 7 bases. In DNA form, the CDR3 reads TGTGCCAGCAGTTTATCGGGGGAAGAGACCCAGTACTTC. It specifies CASSLSGEETQYF.